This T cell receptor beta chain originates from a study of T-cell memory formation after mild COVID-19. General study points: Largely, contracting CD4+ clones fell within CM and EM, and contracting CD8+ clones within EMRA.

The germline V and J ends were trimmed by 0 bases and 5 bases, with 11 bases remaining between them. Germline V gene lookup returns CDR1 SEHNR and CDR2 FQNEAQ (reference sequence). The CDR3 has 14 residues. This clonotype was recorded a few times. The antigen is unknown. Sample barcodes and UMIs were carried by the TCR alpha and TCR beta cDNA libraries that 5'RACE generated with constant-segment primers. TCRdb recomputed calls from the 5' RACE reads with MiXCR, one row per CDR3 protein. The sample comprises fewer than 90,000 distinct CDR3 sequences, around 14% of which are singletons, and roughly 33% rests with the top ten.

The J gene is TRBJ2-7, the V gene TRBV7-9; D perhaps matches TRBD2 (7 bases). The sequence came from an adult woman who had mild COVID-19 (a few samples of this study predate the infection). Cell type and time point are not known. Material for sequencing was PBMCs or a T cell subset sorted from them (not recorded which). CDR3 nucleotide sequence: TGTGCCAGCAGCTTAGCGGGGGGGCCTAACGAGCAGTACTTC. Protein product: CASSLAGGPNEQYF.